Listed below are T cell receptor beta chains from one sample, sequenced in a study of T cells in Graves' hyperthyroidism and ophthalmopathy. TCRdb reprocessed the multiplex PCR reads with MiXCR, giving one entry per CDR3 protein. The sample lists about 610,000 distinct CDR3 sequences, roughly 15% occurring once. Sequences were obtained from blood. The receptors were sampled from a middle-aged woman with Graves' ophthalmopathy. The CDR3 runs from the conserved cysteine through the conserved F or W. A D gene is named only where the DNA matches it firmly.

>TRBV6-1|.
CASNGGHLGEQYF
>TRBV4-3|.
CASSIGARKGLAPYEQYF
>TRBV20-1|.
CSAVQEGDGYTF
>TRBV12-3/TRBV12-4|TRBD2
CASSERGLAATYEQYF
>TRBV19|.
CASSSTDGTEAFF
>TRBV28|.
CASSYYTRPNLNTEAFF
>TRBV2|.
CASSEGRISSYNEQFF
>TRBV10-3|.
CAIKPSSNYGYTF
>TRBV10-3|.
CAISHEGPNQPQHF
>TRBV19|TRBD1
CASSEIEMRGRGSQHF
>TRBV6-1|TRBD2
CASSASSGGVQETQYF
>TRBV27|TRBD1
CASRPGTGRTQPQHF
>TRBV4-3|.
CAGSQAPGYEQYF
>TRBV20-1|TRBD2
CSASTAGTQETQYF
>TRBV6-1|TRBD1
CASTENRGDSEQYF
>TRBV19|.
CASSIPGRDTEAFF
>TRBV20-1|.
CSASPGSGANVLTF
>TRBV12-3/TRBV12-4|TRBD2
CASSTAGGETQYF
>TRBV6-4|.
CASSERSTDTQYF
>TRBV27|.
CASSLDPGTSYEQYF
>TRBV28|.
CASSWSVSGNTGELFF
>TRBV20-1|.
CSAFYGYTF
>TRBV5-1|.
CASSLAGQIGQPQHF
>TRBV11-1|TRBD1
CASSLFATGENGELFF
>TRBV5-1|.
CASSLAGIGNTIYF
>TRBV29-1|TRBD2
CSVGRSGSPSYEQYF
>TRBV20-1|TRBD2
CSATGLAGTYEQYF
>TRBV6-2/TRBV6-3|TRBD2
CASSPYTSGSATGELFF
>TRBV6-1|.
CAGSPTGDTEAFF
>TRBV20-1|TRBD1
CSARDSGTGYDYGYTF
>TRBV20-1|TRBD2
CSARGTSGVYEQYF
>TRBV10-3|TRBD2
CAISEYGLAGQSYEQYF
>TRBV7-2|.
CASSLIGGLNEQYF